The 18 T cell receptor beta chains below all came from one sample that was sequenced in a study of blood T cell repertoires in COVID-19. Generated by immunoSEQ multiplex PCR, the TCRdb table keeps only in-frame clones and is missing some. The table has approximately 60,000 clones, about 83% seen once. What was sequenced was peripheral blood. Receptor source: a woman over 75 with acute or convalescent COVID-19.

This clone showed up just a few times. This rearrangement joins TRBV19 to TRBJ2-1, with a possible D match to TRBD2 (6 bases). The CDR3 sequence is 13 residues long. Trimming removed 6 bases from V and 7 bases from J, with 13 bases in between. From germline, CDR1 is LNHDA and CDR2 SQIVND (reference sequence). The chain's CDR3 is CASRRSAGNEQFF. The CDR3 region has the DNA TGTGCCAGTAGACGGAGTGCGGGGAATGAGCAGTTCTTC.

The genes are TRBV24-1 and TRBJ2-3; a weak D match, TRBD2 (6 bases). This CDR3 spans 13 amino acids. V was trimmed by 3 bases and J by 14 bases, leaving 17 bases between them. The germline CDR1 and CDR2 sequences are KGHDR and SFDVKD. Here the CDR3 DNA reads TGTGCCACCAGTGATCTCACTAGCTTCGGTCTGTATTTT. It encodes CATSDLTSFGLYF.

The chain couples TRBV3-1 (or the pseudogene TRBV3-2) to TRBJ2-7; 8 bases align to TRBD1. From germline, CDR1 is LGHDT and CDR2 YNNKEL (reference sequence). The CDR3 totals 13 residues. V was clipped by 1 base and J by 6 bases; unmatched bases: 2. The CDR3 protein is CASSQGDRGEQYF. Here the CDR3 DNA reads TGTGCCAGCAGCCAAGGCGACAGGGGCGAGCAGTACTTC.

The chain recombines TRBV19 with TRBJ2-2; D might be TRBD2 (5 bases). There are 15 residues in the CDR3. Germline lookup yields CDR1 LNHDA and CDR2 SQIVND (reference sequence). The ends were cut back, 6 bases at V and 0 bases at J, with 11 bases in the middle. In nucleotides, the CDR3 is TGTGCCAGTAGGGGAGTTAACGCGAACACCGGGGAGCTGTTTTTT. This encodes CASRGVNANTGELFF. Filled out from reference TRBV19 and TRBJ2-2, the complete variable domain reads DGGITQSPKYLFRKEGQNVTLSCEQNLNHDAMYWYRQDPGQGLRLIYYSQIVNDFQKGDIAEGYSVSREKKESFPLTVTSAQKNPTAFYLCASRGVNANTGELFFGEGSRLTVL.

The rearrangement links TRBV6-2 or TRBV6-3 to TRBJ2-6; a weak D match, TRBD2 (5 bases). The ends were cut back, 0 bases at V and 4 bases at J, with 10 bases in the middle. The length of the CDR3 is 16 residues. Germline V CDR1 and CDR2: MNHEY, SVGEGT. The CDR3 loop is CASSYSRETGANVLTF. Here the CDR3 DNA reads TGTGCCAGCAGTTACTCGAGGGAGACAGGGGCCAACGTCCTGACTTTC.

This clone was counted a few times. The V gene is TRBV19, the J gene TRBJ1-5; D might be TRBD1 (5 bases). The CDR3 extends over 13 amino acids. Germline V gene data show CDR1 as LNHDA and CDR2 as SQIVND (reference sequence). Trimming took 3 bases from V and 6 from J, leaving 9 bases between them. The CDR3 DNA sequence: TGTGCCAGTAGTATCCAGGGTGGTCAGCCCCAGCATTTT. Its translation: CASSIQGGQPQHF.

This clone was detected once. The chain is built from TRBV29-1 and TRBJ1-6; 7 bases are shared with TRBD1. The germline V gene encodes CDR1 SQVTM and CDR2 ANQGSEA. V lost 5 bases, J lost 8 bases, and 3 bases stayed unmatched. CDR3 length: 12 residues. This chain's CDR3 is CSVRQGDSPLHF. CDR3 DNA: TGCAGCGTTCGACAGGGTGATTCACCCCTCCACTTT.

The chain is built from TRBV6-2 or TRBV6-3 and TRBJ1-1; 10 bases align to TRBD1. The CDR3 totals 14 residues. Trimming at V came to 5 bases and at J to 4 bases, leaving 4 bases not matched to a gene. In germline, CDR1 is MNHEY, CDR2 SVGEGT. The CDR3: CASSRQGATTEAFF. The DNA for the CDR3 is TGTGCCAGCAGTAGACAGGGGGCTACCACTGAAGCTTTCTTT.

This clone was counted between two and nine times. This sequence joins TRBV21-1 and TRBJ1-1; TRBD1, the table's D call, was not compared with the DNA. TRBV21-1 is a listed pseudogene. The CDR3 has 14 amino acids. The CDR3 coding sequence is TGTGCCAGCAGCCCAGGACATTGGAACACTGAAGCTTTCTTT. It specifies CASSPGHWNTEAFF.

The chain employs TRBV16 and TRBJ2-7; perhaps TRBD1 as D (5 bases). CDR1 KGHSY and CDR2 FQNENV come from the germline V gene. CDR3 size: 14 residues. The ends were cut back, 0 bases at V and 1 base at J, with 7 bases in the middle. The CDR3 reads CASSQSAGSYEQYF. CDR3 nucleotides: TGTGCCAGCAGCCAATCTGCAGGGTCCTACGAGCAGTACTTC.

The rearrangement joins TRBV7-9 to TRBJ1-4; a weak D match, TRBD1 (5 bases). V was clipped by 5 bases and J by 4 bases, with 11 bases between them. Per germline, CDR1 SEHNR and CDR2 FQNEAQ (reference sequence). There are 14 residues in the CDR3. The CDR3 loop reads CASSPRGYNEKLFF. In nucleotides, the CDR3 is TGTGCCAGCAGCCCTAGGGGTTATAATGAAAAACTGTTTTTT.

This clone was seen once. The chain has TRBV9 and TRBJ2-1; 7 bases map to TRBD1. This CDR3 is built from 14 residues. The junction had 9 bases not matched to a gene; V was cut back by 3 bases and J by 9 bases. Germline V gene data show CDR1 as SGDLS and CDR2 as YYNGEE. This CDR3 is CASSGRQGSGEQFF. The CDR3 DNA reads TGTGCCAGCAGCGGCAGACAGGGATCGGGTGAGCAGTTCTTC.

The sample holds a few counts of this clone. The genes are TRBV9 and TRBJ1-1; D is ambiguous. V was cut by 2 bases and J by 0 bases, with 14 bases left in between. The CDR3 extends over 16 amino acids. Per the germline V gene, CDR1 is SGDLS and CDR2 is YYNGEE. The CDR3 bases are TGTGCCAGCAGCGTGGAGGGAGGGTCGTTGAACACTGAAGCTTTCTTT. It translates to CASSVEGGSLNTEAFF.

The chain recombines TRBV19 with TRBJ2-5; TRBD1 aligns across 12 bases. The CDR3 extends over 16 amino acids. Germline V gene sequence: CDR1 LNHDA, CDR2 SQIVND (reference sequence). V lost 8 bases to trimming and J lost 3 bases; unmatched junction nucleotides: 10. CDR3 coding DNA: TGTGCCAGTGCCGGCCCGGGACAGGGGGCCAAAGAGACCCAGTACTTC. This translates into CASAGPGQGAKETQYF.

The chain employs TRBV6-6 and TRBJ2-6; D uncertain. Germline CDR1 MNHNY, CDR2 SVGAGI (reference sequence). The CDR3 sequence is 14 residues long. V gave up 6 bases and J gave up 0 bases, with 6 bases separating them. This CDR3 is CASRIDSGANVLTF. The CDR3 DNA sequence: TGTGCCAGCAGAATAGACTCTGGGGCCAACGTCCTGACTTTC.

The chain recombines TRBV6-6 with TRBJ2-1; D is perhaps TRBD1 (5 bases). Germline V CDR1 and CDR2: MNHNY, SVGAGI (reference sequence). The V end lost 5 bases, the J end lost 8 bases, and 22 bases lay between the germline ends. The CDR3 spans 16 residues. The DNA for the CDR3 is TGTGCCAGCAGTCAACCTCAGGGTCGTGTCGGCGATGAGCAGTTCTTC. Its translation is CASSQPQGRVGDEQFF.

The chain carries TRBV5-4 and TRBJ2-5; TRBD2 is a possible D gene (6 bases). The V end lost 0 bases, the J end lost 5 bases, and 17 bases lay between the germline ends. The CDR3 loop spans 16 amino acids. Germline V gene lookup returns CDR1 SGHNT and CDR2 YYREEE (reference sequence). CDR3 residues: CASSLGGRGGEETQYF. CDR3 coding DNA: TGTGCCAGCAGCTTGGGGGGTCGGGGCGGGGAGGAGACCCAGTACTTC. Full variable domain (outside the CDR3, taken from reference TRBV5-4 and TRBJ2-5): ETGVTQSPTHLIKTRGQQVTLRCSSQSGHNTVSWYQQALGQGPQFIFQYYREEENGRGNFPPRFSGLQFPNYSSELNVNALELDDSALYLCASSLGGRGGEETQYFGPGTRLLVL.

This clone was detected only once. V is TRBV5-6 and J is TRBJ2-7; maybe TRBD1 (6 bases). Germline V CDR1 and CDR2: SGHDT, YYEEEE. The CDR3 length is 14 residues. V was trimmed by 0 bases and J by 7 bases, leaving 14 bases between them. The CDR3 DNA reads as TGTGCCAGCAGCTTGGCCACAGGGTTGGGGGAGCAGTACTTC. Protein sequence: CASSLATGLGEQYF.